These 25 T cell receptor beta chains were sequenced from one sample in a study of cytomegalovirus exposure and HLA in healthy donors. Researchers ran the PCR with 60 Vbeta and 13 Jbeta primers. Some clones are missing from TCRdb's copy, which holds only in-frame ones; the method was immunoSEQ multiplex PCR. Of approximately 190,000 clones in the sample, more than 75% were seen once. Sequenced sample: PBMCs. The source is a woman aged 18-29 years in good health and CMV-seronegative.

The V and J genes are TRBV15 and TRBJ2-7; a possible D gene is TRBD2 (5 bases). The CDR3 loop spans 14 amino acids. Germline V CDR1 and CDR2: LNHNV, YYDKDF (reference sequence). V was shortened by 6 bases and J by 1 base, with 13 bases between the two germline ends. In DNA form, the CDR3 reads TGTGCCACCAGATGGGCGGGCGAGTCCTACGAGCAGTACTTC. This encodes CATRWAGESYEQYF.

This clone appeared once. The chain recombines TRBV25-1 with TRBJ2-7; D is possibly TRBD2 (6 bases). V was trimmed by 8 bases and J by 0 bases, leaving 14 bases between them. CDR3 size: 14 residues. Per the germline V gene, CDR1 is MGHDK and CDR2 is SYGVNS. CDR3 amino acids: CASRQGGPSYEQYF. CDR3 DNA: TGTGCCAGCCGGCAGGGAGGTCCCTCCTACGAGCAGTACTTC.

The chain recombines TRBV27 with TRBJ2-5; TRBD2 matches 8 bases. V shed 5 bases, J shed 2 bases, and the junction held 4 bases outside the gene matches. The CDR3 sequence is 14 residues long. Per the germline V gene, CDR1 is MNHEY and CDR2 is SMNVEV (reference sequence). This chain's CDR3 is CASSILAGQETQYF. The CDR3 bases are TGTGCCAGCAGTATTTTAGCGGGGCAAGAGACCCAGTACTTC.

The chain has TRBV18 and TRBJ1-4; D unresolved. This CDR3 spans 18 amino acids. Germline loops: CDR1 KGHSH, CDR2 LQKENI. V lost 3 bases to trimming and J lost 6 bases, with 23 bases between them. The CDR3 nucleotides are TGTGCCAGCTCACCGATTTCCCCAAATTTAGCCGCTGATGAAAAACTGTTTTTT. It translates to CASSPISPNLAADEKLFF.

This chain links TRBV27 with TRBJ2-1; 8 positions agree with TRBD2. The CDR3 is 13 amino acids. V gave up 5 bases and J gave up 10 bases; unmatched junction bases: 7. Germline V CDR1 and CDR2: MNHEY, SMNVEV (reference sequence). The CDR3 DNA follows: TGTGCCAGCAGTCCGGGACTAGGCTGGGAGCAGTTCTTC. Its translation is CASSPGLGWEQFF.

The CDR3 reads CASRPSPGELASLNNEQFF. In DNA form, the CDR3 reads TGTGCCAGCAGACCTTCCCCAGGGGAATTGGCGTCATTAAACAATGAGCAGTTCTTC. The chain recombines TRBV7-9 with TRBJ2-1; a possible D gene is TRBD1 (6 bases). Trimming pared 6 bases from V and 5 bases from J, leaving 29 bases between. The V gene's germline CDR1 is SEHNR and CDR2 FQNEAQ (reference sequence). The CDR3 covers 19 residues.

CDR3 coding DNA: TGTGCCAGCAGCTTAAGGAGGCCTAGCGGGGGGGCCTATGAGCAGTTCTTC. It encodes CASSLRRPSGGAYEQFF. The chain is built from TRBV11-2 and TRBJ2-1, with TRBD2 matching over 12 bases. The CDR3 is 17 amino acids. The V gene end was trimmed by 2 bases and the J gene end by 8 bases; junction bases not matched to a gene: 10. Germline loops: CDR1 SGHAT, CDR2 FQNNGV.

The gene calls are TRBV27 and TRBJ2-5; TRBD1 matches 7 bases. The J call may be wrong; the DNA end is better matched by TRBJ2-7. The CDR3 is made up of 16 amino acids. Per the germline V gene, CDR1 is MNHEY and CDR2 is SMNVEV (reference sequence). The CDR3 here is CASSPAQGYRGHEQYF. The CDR3 DNA reads as TGTGCCAGCAGTCCCGCCCAGGGTTACAGGGGCCACGAGCAGTACTTC.

The chain joins TRBV28 to TRBJ2-6; unclear D gene. From germline, CDR1 is MDHEN and CDR2 SYDVKM. V lost 5 bases and J 4 bases, leaving 6 bases between the germline ends. CDR3 size: 13 residues. The CDR3 sequence: CASSPLGANVLTF. CDR3 bases: TGTGCCAGCAGTCCCCTCGGGGCCAACGTCCTGACTTTC. The entire variable domain, with the rest obtained from reference TRBV28 and TRBJ2-6, is as follows: DVKVTQSSRYLVKRTGEKVFLECVQDMDHENMFWYRQDPGLGLRLIYFSYDVKMKEKGDIPEGYSVSREKKERFSLILESASTNQTSMYLCASSPLGANVLTFGAGSRLTVL.

The gene calls are TRBV6-5 and TRBJ2-1, with D hard to call. The CDR3 length is 14 residues. The germline CDR1 and CDR2 sequences are MNHEY and SVGAGI. V was trimmed by 0 bases and J by 5 bases, leaving 8 bases between them. The CDR3 reads CASSYSIRDNEQFF. CDR3 DNA sequence: TGTGCCAGCAGTTACTCGATCCGGGACAATGAGCAGTTCTTC.

There are a few counts of this clone. The rearrangement joins TRBV5-1 to TRBJ2-7, with D possibly matching TRBD1 (5 bases). V lost 0 bases to trimming and J lost 4 bases, with 14 bases between them. This CDR3 is built from 15 residues. The germline CDR1 and CDR2 sequences are SGHRS and YFSETQ. The CDR3 sequence: CASSLGAGPRYEQYF. DNA of the CDR3: TGCGCCAGCAGCTTGGGCGCAGGGCCCAGATACGAGCAGTACTTC. Combining the CDR3 with reference TRBV5-1 and TRBJ2-7 gives the whole variable domain KAGVTQTPRYLIKTRGQQVTLSCSPISGHRSVSWYQQTPGQGLQFLFEYFSETQRNKGNFPGRFSGRQFSNSRSEMNVSTLELGDSALYLCASSLGAGPRYEQYFGPGTRLTVT.

This clone was counted once. The chain joins TRBV28 to TRBJ2-1, with 11 positions matching TRBD2. The CDR3 is 17 amino acids. CDR1 is MDHEN, CDR2 SYDVKM, per germline. After removal of 6 bases from V and 3 bases from J, the junction contained 10 bases not matched to a gene. CDR3 bases: TGTGCCAGCAGCCTACGGAGACTAGCGGGAATCTACAATGAGCAGTTCTTC. It translates to CASSLRRLAGIYNEQFF.

The CDR3 nucleotides are TGCGCCAGCTCTCACGGGATACCCTACGAGCAGTACTTC. Translation: CASSHGIPYEQYF. The rearrangement uses TRBV5-1 and TRBJ2-7, with D tentatively TRBD2 (5 bases). Germline assignment: CDR1 SGHRS and CDR2 YFSETQ. The V end was cut by 7 bases, the J end by 2 bases, with 13 bases between. The CDR3 extends over 13 amino acids.

CDR3 DNA sequence: TGCGCCAGCAGTGAGTCGGAACTAGCGGGGGAAGAGACCCAGTACTTC. Protein sequence: CASSESELAGEETQYF. The rearrangement links TRBV10-1 to TRBJ2-5; TRBD2 agrees at 11 bases. Germline CDR1 reads WNHNN; CDR2 reads SYGVQD (reference sequence). V lost 0 bases to trimming and J lost 3 bases; unmatched junction nucleotides: 3. This CDR3 is 16 amino acids long.

The V and J genes are TRBV14 and TRBJ2-2; 10 nucleotides line up with TRBD1. The length of the CDR3 is 17 residues. Germline V gene sequence: CDR1 SGHDN, CDR2 FVKESK. V dropped 3 bases and J dropped 5; count of bases not matched to a gene: 9. The CDR3 sequence: CASSHLPPGQGTGELFF. CDR3 bases: TGTGCCAGCAGCCACTTACCCCCGGGACAGGGGACCGGGGAGCTGTTTTTT.

This clone was counted a few times. The chain couples TRBV5-1 to TRBJ1-5, with D perhaps TRBD1 (5 bases). The CDR3 totals 14 residues. The V gene's germline CDR1 is SGHRS and CDR2 YFSETQ. V was trimmed by 0 bases and J by 6 bases, leaving 10 bases between them. CDR3 sequence (DNA): TGCGCCAGCAGCTTGGACGGGGGAGGTCAGCCCCAGCATTTT. Translation: CASSLDGGGQPQHF. The entire variable domain, with the rest obtained from reference TRBV5-1 and TRBJ1-5, is as follows: KAGVTQTPRYLIKTRGQQVTLSCSPISGHRSVSWYQQTPGQGLQFLFEYFSETQRNKGNFPGRFSGRQFSNSRSEMNVSTLELGDSALYLCASSLDGGGQPQHFGDGTRLSIL.

The CDR3 here is CASSQGPAGGPEQASTDTQYF. CDR3 DNA: TGCGCCAGCAGCCAAGGCCCAGCGGGGGGCCCCGAACAAGCTAGCACAGATACGCAGTATTTT. The rearrangement joins TRBV4-1 to TRBJ2-3; TRBD2 agrees at 9 bases. Germline assignment: CDR1 MGHRA and CDR2 YSYEKL. The junction had 17 bases not matched to a gene; V was cut back by 1 base and J by 0 bases. The CDR3 extends over 21 amino acids.

This clone was observed once. The J gene is TRBJ2-7, the V gene TRBV7-2, with 12 nucleotides matching TRBD2. The length of the CDR3 is 15 residues. Germline-derived CDR1 and CDR2 are SGHTA and FQGNSA. Trimming at V came to 8 bases and at J to 6 bases, leaving 11 bases not matched to a gene. The CDR3 DNA reads as TGTGCCAGCGTTTCTAGCGGGAGGGGGTTAAGCGAGCAGTACTTC. This encodes CASVSSGRGLSEQYF. Together with reference TRBV7-2 and TRBJ2-7, the CDR3 gives the full variable domain: GAGVSQSPSNKVTEKGKDVELRCDPISGHTALYWYRQSLGQGLEFLIYFQGNSAPDKSGLPSDRFSAERTGGSVSTLTIQRTQQEDSAVYLCASVSSGRGLSEQYFGPGTRLTVT.

V usage is TRBV6-5 and J usage is TRBJ2-1; D remains unclear. CDR1 MNHEY and CDR2 SVGAGI come from the germline V gene. Between the trimmed V and J ends, which lost 5 bases and 15 bases, there was a span of 17 bases. The CDR3 has 12 residues. CDR3 in amino acids: CASSHFLTTWFF. Written as DNA, the CDR3 is TGTGCCAGCAGTCATTTCCTCACTACATGGTTCTTC.

The chain is built from TRBV5-1 and TRBJ2-5; TRBD2 matches 9 bases. The germline V gene encodes CDR1 SGHRS and CDR2 YFSETQ. The J segment lost 2 bases and the V segment lost 5 bases, leaving 13 bases of the junction unmatched. The CDR3 spans 17 residues. The CDR3, as DNA: TGCGCCAGCAGGCATATAGGGACTAGCAGATTACAAGAGACCCAGTACTTC. The encoded protein is CASRHIGTSRLQETQYF.

This chain uses TRBV5-1 with TRBJ2-7, with D possibly matching TRBD2 (6 bases). Germline V gene lookup returns CDR1 SGHRS and CDR2 YFSETQ. V shed 0 bases and J shed 0 bases, with 13 bases lying between them. CDR3 size: 16 residues. The CDR3 sequence: CASSLGDLGSSYEQYF. CDR3 sequence (DNA): TGCGCCAGCAGCTTGGGGGACTTAGGGAGCTCCTACGAGCAGTACTTC.

CDR3 in DNA: TGTGCCAGCTCACCTCCGGGACAGGGAGGCGAGACCCAGTACTTC. This gives the protein CASSPPGQGGETQYF. The chain employs TRBV18 and TRBJ2-5; TRBD1 matches 9 bases. Germline V gene data show CDR1 as KGHSH and CDR2 as LQKENI. With V trimmed by 3 bases and J by 5 bases, 7 bases remained unmatched. This CDR3 has 15 amino acids.

The chain uses TRBV2 and TRBJ2-5; TRBD1 matches 9 bases. Germline V gene lookup returns CDR1 SNHLY and CDR2 FYNNEI. The CDR3 contains 14 residues. V lost 3 bases, J lost 5 bases, and 4 bases stayed unmatched. The CDR3 region is CASSELTGGETQYF. As DNA, the CDR3 is TGTGCCAGCAGTGAGTTGACAGGGGGGGAGACCCAGTACTTC.

This sequence joins TRBV27 and TRBJ2-7, with TRBD2 identical over 10 bases. Trimming at V came to 6 bases and at J to 5 bases, leaving 7 bases not matched to a gene. Germline assignment: CDR1 MNHEY and CDR2 SMNVEV (reference sequence). This CDR3 contains 14 residues. CDR3 nucleotide sequence: TGTGCCAGCAGGTCTAGCGGGAGTCTGAACGAGCAGTACTTC. It codes for CASRSSGSLNEQYF.

V and J are TRBV5-1 and TRBJ2-2; 10 nucleotides match TRBD2. CDR1 and CDR2 from the germline V gene are SGHRS and YFSETQ. J lost 0 bases, V lost 4 bases, and 3 bases had no gene match. The CDR3 is 16 residues long. CDR3 loop: CASSQSGGANTGELFF. CDR3 DNA sequence: TGCGCCAGCAGCCAAAGCGGGGGGGCGAACACCGGGGAGCTGTTTTTT.